This note documents a single TCR beta chain sequence. Which antigen it targets is not known. Qualities for individual bases were not recorded, and no much larger clone is one base off. TCR beta CDR3 regions were sequenced from DNA using the immunoSEQ Assay. The study's processing was this. T cell density was computed as TCR beta template counts normalized to usable DNA estimated by amplifying housekeeping genes. The preseqR package was used to estimate richness by extrapolating to 400,000 templates for PBMC samples and to 120,000 templates for tissue samples. Clonality was defined by subtracting Pielou's evenness from one. Differential abundance testing on productive amino-acid clonotypes, with a minimum total count of 5 and an alpha of 0.1, was used to identify tissue-enriched TCRs. The Jaccard Index and the Morisita Overlap Index were used to measure repertoire overlap between compartments. TCR beta CDR3s were clustered by GLIPH together with public tetramer-defined viral CDR3s, and at least three viral sequences plus V-gene enrichment were required for viral motifs. Imported from immuneACCESS, the table was reduced by TCRdb to in-frame sequences with V and J called. These copies leave out some clones; in studies compared against another copy, an unresolved V gene accounts for under half, and the cause of the remainder is not known. The V and J calls and clone size come from that table; D and trimming were worked out from the DNA. The sample data list some 82,000 clones, and around three quarters of these were observed just once. Clones ranked in the top ten supply about a fifth of the sample.

From a lookup of the germline V gene, CDR1 and CDR2 are SGHAT and FQNNGV. Spanning cysteine to phenylalanine, the CDR3 consists of 13 amino acids. The read is trimmed to its CDR3 DNA, 39 bases read in frame from base 1. The trim is 5 bases for V and 0 bases for J, with a gap of 4 bases between the germline ends. The data are from a study of T cells in localized non-small cell lung cancer (dated by TCRdb to 2018 to 2020). Concerning the study at large: T cell repertoires of 236 early-stage NSCLC patients were analyzed, with tumors being compared against uninvolved tumor-adjacent lungs. The cohort consisted of a few hundred treatment-naive NSCLC patients whose localized lung tumors had been resected. NSCLC patients had a mean age of around 66 years, and 129 were male and about a hundred female.

Summary of the overall study and its limitations: Because of the exploratory design, TCR variables were selected using unadjusted p-values without false-discovery rate correction. Higher T cell density in blood was associated with longer overall survival, whereas higher clonality in adjacent lung was associated with shorter survival. Of the top 100 tumor clones, a median of approximately 60 were detected in paired uninvolved adjacent lung; 28 were also among that lung's top 100. Multi-region tumor sequencing was not performed, so intratumor heterogeneity could not be excluded. Uninvolved tumor-adjacent lung showed the highest T cell clonality, higher than tumor, which suggests more focused antigenic responses in the uninvolved tumor-adjacent lung.

At diagnosis, peripheral blood, uninvolved tumor-adjacent lung and tumor were collected and were preserved as a mix of fresh-frozen and FFPE material. For TCR repertoire profiling, blood samples were analyzed as peripheral blood mononuclear cells. The sequence was obtained from a man between 40 and 70 years old with stage II squamous cell lung carcinoma. The rearrangement joined TRBV11-2 to TRBJ2-2, with the D gene uncertain. The source was PBMCs, collected before any cancer treatment. The sequenced DNA: TGTGCCAGCAGCCGCACGAACACCGGGGAGCTGTTTTTT. This sequence encodes CASSRTNTGELFF. With the portions outside the CDR3 filled from the reference TRBV11-2 and TRBJ2-2 genes, the complete variable region becomes EAGVAQSPRYKIIEKRQSVAFWCNPISGHATLYWYQQILGQGPKLLIQFQNNGVVDDSQLPKDRFSAERLKGVDSTLKIQPAKLEDSAVYLCASSRTNTGELFFGEGSRLTVL.